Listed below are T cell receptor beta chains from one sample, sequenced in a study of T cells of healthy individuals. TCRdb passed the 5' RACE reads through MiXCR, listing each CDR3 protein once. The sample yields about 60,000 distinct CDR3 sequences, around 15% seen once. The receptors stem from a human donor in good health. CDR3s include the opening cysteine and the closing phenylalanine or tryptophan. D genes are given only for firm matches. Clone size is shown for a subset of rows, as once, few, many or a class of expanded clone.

TGCAGTGCTAGATCCAACTTGGGACTAGCGGGAGACACAGATACGCAGTATTTT CSARSNLGLAGDTDTQYF TRBJ2-3 many TRBV20-1 TRBD2
TGCAGCGTTGAAGCGCACGGGGCCAGCTCTGGAAACACCATATATTTT CSVEAHGASSGNTIYF TRBJ1-3 many TRBV29-1 .
TGCAGTGCCTACCGGGGGCAGAATAGCAATCAGCCCCAGCATTTT CSAYRGQNSNQPQHF TRBJ1-5 many TRBV20-1 .
TGTGCCAGTGGCAAAACAGAGCGGGACAGTAAGTTCTTC CASGKTERDSKFF TRBJ2-1 . TRBV19 .
TGTGCCAGCAGTTTAGGGGTTGGGGAAGCTTTCTTT CASSLGVGEAFF TRBJ1-1 few TRBV12-3/TRBV12-4 .
TGTGCCAGCAGCTTTACTAGCGGCCAATACAATGAGCAGTTCTTC CASSFTSGQYNEQFF TRBJ2-1 . TRBV7-9 TRBD2
TGTGCCAGCAGAACGGCGCAGGGACCCTATGGCTACACCTTC CASRTAQGPYGYTF TRBJ1-2 many TRBV27 .
TGTGCCAGCCAGGAAGGGGCGGTTAGCACAGATACGCAGTATTTT CASQEGAVSTDTQYF TRBJ2-3 few TRBV11-1 .
TGCAGCGTCCTACAGGGGGGAGAGACCCAGTACTTC CSVLQGGETQYF TRBJ2-5 many TRBV29-1 TRBD1
TGCAGCGCCCGACCCCGAGGGGGGGCCTTCGCAGATACGCAGTATTTT CSARPRGGAFADTQYF TRBJ2-3 few TRBV29-1 .
TGCAGTGGGGTGCAGCGGGAGAATGGTGAGCAGTTCTTC CSGVQRENGEQFF TRBJ2-1 few TRBV20-1 TRBD2
TGCGCCAGCAGTTACGCGGGGGCAGTGAACACTGAAGCTTTCTTT CASSYAGAVNTEAFF TRBJ1-1 . TRBV5-1 .
TGCGCCAGCAGCTATGACACCGAGGCCTACGAGCAGTACTTC CASSYDTEAYEQYF TRBJ2-7 . TRBV5-1 .
TGCGCCAGCAGCCACGGAATAGCAGACAATGAGCAGTTCTTC CASSHGIADNEQFF TRBJ2-1 . TRBV4-3 .
TGTGCTAGTGGTTTGGCCGGGACAGGCTTGGCCGGGGAGCTGTTTTTT CASGLAGTGLAGELFF TRBJ2-2 many TRBV12-5 TRBD1
TGTGCTAGCAGCTTATTCGACACGAACGGGGCCCTCCAAGAGACCCAGTACTTC CASSLFDTNGALQETQYF TRBJ2-5 few TRBV7-7 .
TGTGCCAGCAGTTACGCGGGACAGGGGGCTTCCGGCTACACCTTC CASSYAGQGASGYTF TRBJ1-2 many TRBV6-2/TRBV6-3 TRBD1
TGTGCCAGTAGTATAGATCAGAGCGGGAGGGCTCAGTTCTTC CASSIDQSGRAQFF TRBJ2-1 many TRBV19 TRBD2
TGTGCCAGCAGCTTTGAGTCCGGGACTAGCGGGTTCTACGAGCAGTACTTC CASSFESGTSGFYEQYF TRBJ2-7 many TRBV11-2 TRBD2
TGTGCCAGCAGATGGACTAGCGGGAGCGGGGAGCAGTTCTTC CASRWTSGSGEQFF TRBJ2-1 . TRBV2 TRBD2
TGCAGTGCCCTATTGGGACAGGGGGCGTCCGGGGAGCTGTTTTTT CSALLGQGASGELFF TRBJ2-2 many TRBV20-1 TRBD1
TGCGCCAGCGGAGCGGGGGGGAGGGAAGAGACCCAGTACTTC CASGAGGREETQYF TRBJ2-5 few TRBV10-2 TRBD2
TGTGCCAGCACTACCCCGGGCGGGGAGCTGTTTTTT CASTTPGGELFF TRBJ2-2 few TRBV12-3/TRBV12-4 .
TGTGCCAGCTGTCGGTGGCAAGAGACCCAGTACTTC CASCRWQETQYF TRBJ2-5 few TRBV7-9 .
TGTGCCAGCAGCCCCACGGCGGGGACCTACAATGAGCAGTTCTTC CASSPTAGTYNEQFF TRBJ2-1 . TRBV6-2/TRBV6-3 .
TGTGCCAGCAGCGCACGGACGGGCCCTTATCCACCCCTCCACTTT CASSARTGPYPPLHF TRBJ1-6 . TRBV7-9 .
TGTGCCACCGGAACAGGGGAAAGAGGGGGCACTGAAGCTTTCTTT CATGTGERGGTEAFF TRBJ1-1 . TRBV15 TRBD1
TGCAGCGTTGAGGTCCGGGCGAACACTGAAGCTTTCTTT CSVEVRANTEAFF TRBJ1-1 many TRBV29-1 .
TGTGCCAGCAGCTTAGTAGCGGGAGGGCCTCCCTACGAGCAGTACTTC CASSLVAGGPPYEQYF TRBJ2-7 . TRBV5-4 TRBD2
TGTGCCAGCAGCCCCCAACGAGCGGGAACGAGGAATGAGCAGTTCTTC CASSPQRAGTRNEQFF TRBJ2-1 many TRBV7-3 TRBD2
TGTGCCAGCAGCCCACGAGGGACAGGGGGCTACGAGCAGTACTTC CASSPRGTGGYEQYF TRBJ2-7 few TRBV7-6 TRBD1
TGTGCCAGCGAGTGGGGTGGAGACTATGGCTACACCTTC CASEWGGDYGYTF TRBJ1-2 many TRBV28 .
TGTGCCTGGAGTAGGCTGGGAAGCTCCTACGAGCAGTACTTC CAWSRLGSSYEQYF TRBJ2-7 many TRBV30 .
TGTGCCAGCAGCTTAGCTTTTACTGAAAAACTGTTTTTT CASSLAFTEKLFF TRBJ1-4 few TRBV7-9 .
TGTGCCAGCACCGGACAGGGTCTCTACGAGCAGTACTTC CASTGQGLYEQYF TRBJ2-7 few TRBV13 TRBD1
TGTGCCAGCAGCTTAAGAAGGACTGATAATGAGCAGTTCTTC CASSLRRTDNEQFF TRBJ2-1 . TRBV7-2 .
TGTGCCAGCAGTGACTCAGCGGGGGGGCCCGGGGAGCTGTTTTTT CASSDSAGGPGELFF TRBJ2-2 few TRBV6-4 TRBD2
TGTGCCAGCAGGCCCCCCACAGATACGCAGTATTTT CASRPPTDTQYF TRBJ2-3 . TRBV28 .
TGTGCCAGCAGTGAAGACAGTGGGAATCAGCCCCAGCATTTT CASSEDSGNQPQHF TRBJ1-5 many TRBV6-1 .
TGTGCCAGCAGTTTACAGGGCAGAGACTATGGCTACACCTTC CASSLQGRDYGYTF TRBJ1-2 few TRBV28 .
TGTGCCAGCAGCTTGCCTGGGACAGGGCGAAACGAGCAGTACTTC CASSLPGTGRNEQYF TRBJ2-7 many TRBV5-6 TRBD1
TGTGCCAGCAGCCCCCCGGTGGGCACTGAAGCTTTCTTT CASSPPVGTEAFF TRBJ1-1 many TRBV7-9 .
TGTGCCAGCAAAGGGGGGTGGGGGACAATGAACACTGAAGCTTTCTTT CASKGGWGTMNTEAFF TRBJ1-1 many TRBV28 .
TGCAGCGTAAAAAACGGGGAGACCCAGTACTTC CSVKNGETQYF TRBJ2-5 many TRBV29-1 .
TGTGCCAGCAGCTTGGTTAGCGGGGGGACAGATACGCAGTATTTT CASSLVSGGTDTQYF TRBJ2-3 many TRBV5-5 TRBD2